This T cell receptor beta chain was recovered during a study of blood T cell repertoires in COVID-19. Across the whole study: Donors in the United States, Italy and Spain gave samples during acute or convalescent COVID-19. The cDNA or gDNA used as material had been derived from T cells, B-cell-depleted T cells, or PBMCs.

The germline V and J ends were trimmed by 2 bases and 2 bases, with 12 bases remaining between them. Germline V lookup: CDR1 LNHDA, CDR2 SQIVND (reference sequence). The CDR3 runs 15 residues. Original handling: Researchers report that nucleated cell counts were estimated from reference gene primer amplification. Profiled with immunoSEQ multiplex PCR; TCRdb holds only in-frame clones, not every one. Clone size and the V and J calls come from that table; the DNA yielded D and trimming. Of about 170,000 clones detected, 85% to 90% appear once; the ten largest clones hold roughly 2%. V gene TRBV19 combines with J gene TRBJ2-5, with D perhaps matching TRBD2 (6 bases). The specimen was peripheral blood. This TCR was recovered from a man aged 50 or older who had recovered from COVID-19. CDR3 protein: CASSISPTRQETQYF. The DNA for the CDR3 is TGTGCCAGTAGTATATCCCCGACTAGACAAGAGACCCAGTACTTC.